One sample yielded the 28 T cell receptor beta chains listed below, sequenced in a study of cytomegalovirus exposure and HLA in healthy donors. The PCR used 60 Vbeta and 13 Jbeta primers. Method: immunoSEQ multiplex PCR; TCRdb's copy keeps in-frame clones and lacks some. The table includes approximately 280,000 clones, over 85% detected once. Sequencing was done on a sample of PBMCs. These TCRs come from a woman younger than 30 in good health and CMV-seronegative.

V and J are TRBV5-5 and TRBJ2-1, with D perhaps matching TRBD1 (7 bases). CDR3 length equals 15 residues. V was trimmed by 3 bases and J by 8 bases, leaving 18 bases between them. Germline V gene lookup returns CDR1 SGHKS and CDR2 YYEKEE (reference sequence). The CDR3, as DNA: TGTGCCAGCAGCTCGGGAGACAGGGATATCGATGAGCAGTTCTTC. Translating gives CASSSGDRDIDEQFF.

This clone was recorded a few times. The J gene is TRBJ1-5, the V gene TRBV2; TRBD1 is a possible D gene (6 bases). Per the germline V gene, CDR1 is SNHLY and CDR2 is FYNNEI. V was trimmed by 5 bases and J by 0 bases, leaving 14 bases between them. The CDR3 runs to 16 residues. The CDR3 bases are TGTGCCAGCAGTCAGGACAGACGTTATAGCAATCAGCCCCAGCATTTT. As protein: CASSQDRRYSNQPQHF.

This clone was picked up one time. The V and J genes are TRBV11-2 and TRBJ1-6; D remains ambiguous. With 6 bases removed from V and 0 bases from J, the gap between germline ends came to 9 bases. Germline values: CDR1 SGHAT, CDR2 FQNNGV. The CDR3 is made up of 15 amino acids. CDR3 sequence (DNA): TGTGCCAGCAGACCCGGGAGCTCCTATAATTCACCCCTCCACTTT. It translates to CASRPGSSYNSPLHF.

The V gene is TRBV7-3, the J gene TRBJ2-1; 9 bases are shared with TRBD2. In germline, CDR1 is SGHTA, CDR2 FQGTGA. The CDR3 is 14 residues long. The trim removed 3 bases at V and 4 bases at J, leaving 1 base unmatched. CDR3 coding DNA: TGTGCCAGCAGCTTGGCGGGGGGGTACAATGAGCAGTTCTTC. Translated, it gives CASSLAGGYNEQFF.

This clone has a single count. This chain uses TRBV29-1 with TRBJ2-2; 7 positions match TRBD2. The CDR3 covers 14 residues. The V gene's germline CDR1 is SQVTM and CDR2 ANQGSEA. V trimming: 6 bases; J trimming: 1 base; junction bases outside the gene matches: 5. DNA for the CDR3: TGCAGCGTGGAAAGCGGGGTGAACACCGGGGAGCTGTTTTTT. Translation gives CSVESGVNTGELFF.

The V call is TRBV2, the J call TRBJ1-2; 8 positions agree with TRBD1. This CDR3 is 14 amino acids long. CDR1 is SNHLY and CDR2 is FYNNEI in the germline V gene. V gave up 5 bases and J gave up 4 bases; unmatched junction bases: 6. CDR3 sequence reads: CASSPRTGPYGYTF. The CDR3 coding sequence is TGTGCCAGCAGTCCAAGGACAGGGCCCTATGGCTACACCTTC.

Turning to this clone: The limits of the CDR3 on the DNA are not certain, so only TCRdb's listed CDR3 is given. V is TRBV7-8 and J is TRBJ2-7; TRBD2 was called by the table and not checked on the DNA. The CDR3 contains 16 residues when both ends are counted. The germline gives CDR1 SGHVS, CDR2 FQNEAQ. This chain's CDR3 is CASSLFLSSSFYEQYF.

The rearrangement links TRBV2 to TRBJ2-2; the D is unclear. CDR3 length equals 13 residues. Germline CDR1 reads SNHLY; CDR2 reads FYNNEI. V was shortened by 6 bases and J by 10 bases, with 15 bases between the two germline ends. This CDR3 is CASSTEVAVELFF. DNA for the CDR3: TGTGCCAGCAGCACTGAAGTTGCGGTGGAGCTGTTTTTT. The full variable domain, in which reference TRBV2 and TRBJ2-2 provide the parts outside the CDR3, is EPEVTQTPSHQVTQMGQEVILRCVPISNHLYFYWYRQILGQKVEFLVSFYNNEISEKSEIFDDQFSVERPDGSNFTLKIRSTKLEDSAMYFCASSTEVAVELFFGEGSRLTVL.

Here the CDR3 DNA reads TGTGCCAGCAGGCGGGGACTAGTTAACTACGAGCAGTACTTC. Translating gives CASRRGLVNYEQYF. The genes are TRBV27 and TRBJ2-7, with 8 bases that match TRBD2. The V segment lost 6 bases and the J segment 3 bases; nucleotides outside the gene matches: 7. CDR1 and CDR2 from the germline V gene are MNHEY and SMNVEV (reference sequence). This CDR3 contains 14 residues.

The J gene is TRBJ2-7, the V gene TRBV7-3; TRBD2 might be the D (6 bases). The germline CDR1 and CDR2 sequences are SGHTA and FQGTGA. The CDR3 has 15 residues. The germline V and J ends were trimmed by 2 bases and 7 bases, with 18 bases remaining between them. CDR3 loop: CASSLGQGLSGEQYF. CDR3 nucleotides: TGTGCCAGCAGCTTAGGTCAGGGACTGTCCGGGGAGCAGTACTTC.

The J gene is TRBJ1-3, the V gene TRBV11-2; TRBD1 is a possible D gene (5 bases). V was trimmed by 5 bases and J by 7 bases, leaving 18 bases between them. The CDR3 length is 15 residues. The V gene's germline CDR1 is SGHAT and CDR2 FQNNGV. This CDR3 is CASSPPNPNRNTIYF. The CDR3 region has the DNA TGTGCCAGCAGCCCCCCAAACCCAAACAGGAACACCATATATTTT.

This chain connects TRBV5-1 to TRBJ1-1, with 8 bases aligning to TRBD1. The CDR3 has 17 amino acids. Trimming cost V 0 bases and J 0 bases; bases outside gene matches: 7. CDR1 and CDR2 from the germline V gene are SGHRS and YFSETQ. The CDR3 DNA sequence: TGCGCCAGCAGCTTGGTTGGCAGGGGGCGAATGAACACTGAAGCTTTCTTT. It yields the protein CASSLVGRGRMNTEAFF.

The V gene is TRBV19, the J gene TRBJ2-7, with D tentatively TRBD2 (5 bases). V was pared by 3 bases and J by 0 bases, with 9 bases between. Germline-derived CDR1 and CDR2 are LNHDA and SQIVND (reference sequence). The CDR3 length is 14 residues. CDR3 protein: CASSITGFSYEQYF. For the CDR3, the DNA is TGTGCCAGTAGTATTACGGGGTTCTCCTACGAGCAGTACTTC.

This sequence joins TRBV4-1 and TRBJ1-6; tentative D call: TRBD1 (6 bases). CDR1 is MGHRA, CDR2 YSYEKL, per germline. This CDR3 is built from 18 residues. The V and J ends lost 0 bases and 7 bases respectively, with 19 bases between them. The CDR3: CASSQDGTGPKENSPLHF. The CDR3 bases are TGCGCCAGCAGCCAAGATGGTACAGGGCCAAAGGAGAATTCACCCCTCCACTTT.

The chain links TRBV5-4 to TRBJ1-1; TRBD1 aligns across 12 bases. This CDR3 has 16 residues. Germline CDR1 reads SGHNT; CDR2 reads YYREEE (reference sequence). Trimming cost V 5 bases and J 3 bases; bases outside gene matches: 8. In nucleotides, the CDR3 is TGTGCCAGCAGGTCCCGGGACAGGGGGCTCGACACTGAAGCTTTCTTT. Amino acid sequence: CASRSRDRGLDTEAFF.

This sequence joins TRBV5-1 and TRBJ2-3, with D possibly being TRBD2 (7 bases). The CDR3 totals 15 residues. The germline V gene encodes CDR1 SGHRS and CDR2 YFSETQ. V shed 4 bases and J shed 2 bases, with 14 bases lying between them. This CDR3 is CASSAQGRDTDTQYF. DNA for the CDR3: TGCGCCAGCAGCGCCCAGGGGAGGGACACAGATACGCAGTATTTT.

Note on this clone: Other DNA sequences in the same sample also yield this CDR3. The V call is TRBV23-1, the J call TRBJ2-7, with D perhaps matching TRBD1 (5 bases). TRBV23-1 is an open reading frame whose function is uncertain. CDR3 length: 12 amino acids. V was clipped by 6 bases and J by 3 bases, with 9 bases between them. The CDR3 loop is CASSLTVYEQYF. The CDR3 DNA reads as TGCGCCAGCAGCTTGACAGTCTACGAGCAGTACTTC.

The chain has TRBV29-1 and TRBJ2-7; D may be TRBD2 (5 bases). CDR3 length equals 14 residues. The germline gives CDR1 SQVTM, CDR2 ANQGSEA. V was cut by 5 bases and J by 3 bases, with 17 bases left in between. The CDR3 protein is CSVTDPSGGYEQYF. For the CDR3, the DNA is TGCAGCGTTACGGATCCCTCCGGAGGCTACGAGCAGTACTTC.

The chain joins TRBV5-6 to TRBJ1-3; D unclear. Germline lookup yields CDR1 SGHDT and CDR2 YYEEEE. V dropped 0 bases and J dropped 0 bases, with 7 bases sitting between them. The CDR3 runs 15 residues. This chain's CDR3 is CASSLARASGNTIYF. The CDR3 nucleotides read TGTGCCAGCAGCTTGGCGCGGGCCTCTGGAAACACCATATATTTT.

The V and J genes are TRBV12-5 and TRBJ2-1; the match to TRBD2 covers 7 bases. Germline CDR1 is LGHNT and CDR2 is FRNRAP. The CDR3 runs to 12 residues. With V trimmed by 3 bases and J by 12 bases, 5 bases remained unmatched. The CDR3 reads CASGFSGVGQFF. In DNA form, the CDR3 reads TGTGCTAGTGGTTTCAGCGGGGTTGGGCAGTTCTTC.

In the case of this clone: A read error may account for a junction end that differs from germline. V usage is TRBV5-4 and J usage is TRBJ1-2; 10 nucleotides agree with TRBD1. Germline CDR1 reads SGHNT; CDR2 reads YYREEE (reference sequence). This CDR3 comprises 15 residues. The CDR3 protein is CASSLGDRGAYGYAF. The CDR3, as DNA: TGTGCCAGCAGCTTGGGGGACAGGGGTGCCTATGGCTACGCCTTC.

The chain links TRBV4-1 to TRBJ2-2, with a weak D call TRBD2 (5 bases). Trimming removed 0 bases at V and 4 bases at J, with 6 bases between. This CDR3 is built from 14 residues. Germline V gives CDR1 MGHRA, CDR2 YSYEKL. The CDR3, as DNA: TGCGCCAGCAGCCAAGATGAGGGCACCGGGGAGCTGTTTTTT. Translating it yields CASSQDEGTGELFF.

The count of this clone is one. V is TRBV19 and J is TRBJ1-6; D may be TRBD1 (6 bases). This CDR3 is 15 amino acids long. V lost 8 bases and J 0 bases, leaving 11 bases between the germline ends. Germline V gene sequence: CDR1 LNHDA, CDR2 SQIVND (reference sequence). CDR3 DNA sequence: TGTGCCAGTGATGACAGGAGCTCCTATAATTCACCCCTCCACTTT. Translating it yields CASDDRSSYNSPLHF.

Here the CDR3 reads CASSFRFEGTGHGYTF. The DNA for the CDR3 is TGTGCCAGCAGCTTTCGGTTTGAGGGGACAGGGCATGGCTACACCTTC. The rearrangement uses TRBV7-8 and TRBJ1-2; 9 bases line up with TRBD1. Germline values: CDR1 SGHVS, CDR2 FQNEAQ. The CDR3 length is 16 residues. Unmatched junction bases numbered 11, after V lost 3 bases and J lost 6 bases.

The chain has TRBV30 and TRBJ1-1; D is uncertain. CDR1 and CDR2 (germline): GTSNPN, SVGIG (reference sequence). The CDR3 is made up of 13 amino acids. Trimming left V 0 bases short and J 4 bases short, with 9 bases between. This CDR3 is CAWSVSVGTEAFF. The DNA for the CDR3 is TGTGCCTGGAGTGTATCGGTTGGCACTGAAGCTTTCTTT.

V gene TRBV23-1 combines with J gene TRBJ1-2; the match to TRBD1 covers 9 bases. TRBV23-1 is reported as an ORF; its role is uncertain. The CDR3 consists of 14 residues. V lost 8 bases, J lost 4 bases, and 8 bases stayed unmatched. CDR3 DNA: TGCGCCAGCCCCCGGGACAGGGAGTTCTATGGCTACACCTTC. Translating gives CASPRDREFYGYTF.

V is TRBV18 and J is TRBJ1-5, with TRBD1 as a possible D gene (6 bases). V was cut by 2 bases and J by 4 bases, with 6 bases left in between. Per the germline V gene, CDR1 is KGHSH and CDR2 is LQKENI. The CDR3 is made up of 13 amino acids. CDR3 protein: CASSPTGNQPQHF. In nucleotides, the CDR3 is TGTGCCAGCTCACCAACAGGGAATCAGCCCCAGCATTTT.

Worth noting for this clone: Other nucleotide sequences from this sample produce the same CDR3. CDR3 sequence (DNA): TGTGCCAGCAGTGAAACGCGGGGAAATGAGCAGTTCTTC. It specifies CASSETRGNEQFF. This chain uses TRBV2 with TRBJ2-1; a possible D gene is TRBD2 (6 bases). Germline assignment: CDR1 SNHLY and CDR2 FYNNEI. V was cut by 2 bases and J by 7 bases, with 9 bases left in between. CDR3 size: 13 residues.